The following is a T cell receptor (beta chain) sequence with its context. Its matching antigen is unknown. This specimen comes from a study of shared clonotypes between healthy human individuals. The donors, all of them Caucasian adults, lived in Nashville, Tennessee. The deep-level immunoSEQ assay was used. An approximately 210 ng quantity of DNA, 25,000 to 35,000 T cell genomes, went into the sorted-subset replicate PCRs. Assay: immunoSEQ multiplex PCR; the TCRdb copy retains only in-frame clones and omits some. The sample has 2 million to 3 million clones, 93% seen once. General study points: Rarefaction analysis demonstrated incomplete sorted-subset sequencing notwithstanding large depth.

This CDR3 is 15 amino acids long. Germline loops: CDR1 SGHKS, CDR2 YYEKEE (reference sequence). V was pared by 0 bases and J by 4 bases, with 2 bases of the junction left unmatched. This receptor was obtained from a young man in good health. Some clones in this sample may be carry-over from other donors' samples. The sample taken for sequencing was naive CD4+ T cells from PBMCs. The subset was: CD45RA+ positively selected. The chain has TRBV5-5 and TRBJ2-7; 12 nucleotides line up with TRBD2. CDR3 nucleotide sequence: TGTGCCAGCAGCTTGGGGGGACTAGCGGGTTACGAGCAGTACTTC. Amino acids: CASSLGGLAGYEQYF.